Sequencing of this TCR beta chain was carried out in a study of T cells in Graves' hyperthyroidism and ophthalmopathy. Study-wide results and limits: A model built on 13 V-J features separated ophthalmopathy from stable hyperthyroidism. The blood repertoire included most of the expanded thyroid clonotypes above 0.001. The model forecast ophthalmopathy, anticipating it by a median roughly 6.5 months before onset.

CDR1 is SEHNR, CDR2 FQNEAQ, per germline (reference sequence). The CDR3 is 14 residues long. V shed 7 bases and J shed 4 bases, with 17 bases lying between them. The investigators amplified TCR beta CDR3 regions from RNA transcripts. First-round RT-PCR targeting the TCR CDR3 was performed with the HTBI primer set. TCRdb processed the multiplex PCR reads anew with MiXCR; each CDR3 protein has one entry. The sample lists hundreds of thousands of distinct CDR3 sequences, 40% to 55% occurring once. This clonotype was observed a few times. The target antigen is unknown. Lactation, pregnancy, other autoimmune disease or uncontrolled infection led to exclusion of patients.

The TCR comes from an adult man with Graves' disease, either hyperthyroidism or ophthalmopathy (not recorded which). Material for sequencing was peripheral blood or thyroid tissue (not recorded which). The chain has TRBV7-9 and TRBJ2-7, with D perhaps given as TRBD1 or TRBD2 (5 bases each). This chain's CDR3 is CASKPGTVQYEQYF. The DNA for the CDR3 is TGTGCCAGCAAACCCGGGACCGTTCAGTACGAGCAGTACTTC.